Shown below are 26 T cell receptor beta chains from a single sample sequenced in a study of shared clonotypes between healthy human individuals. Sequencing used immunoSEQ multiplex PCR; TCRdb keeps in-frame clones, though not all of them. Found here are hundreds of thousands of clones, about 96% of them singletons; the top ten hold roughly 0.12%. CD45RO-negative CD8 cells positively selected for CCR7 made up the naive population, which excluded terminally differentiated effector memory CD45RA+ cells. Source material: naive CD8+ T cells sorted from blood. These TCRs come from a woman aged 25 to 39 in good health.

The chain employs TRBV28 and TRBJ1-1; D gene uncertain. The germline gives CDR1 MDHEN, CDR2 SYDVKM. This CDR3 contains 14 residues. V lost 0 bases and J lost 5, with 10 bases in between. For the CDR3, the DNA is TGTGCCAGCAGTTTATGGCGTCGGGAAACTGAAGCTTTCTTT. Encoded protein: CASSLWRRETEAFF.

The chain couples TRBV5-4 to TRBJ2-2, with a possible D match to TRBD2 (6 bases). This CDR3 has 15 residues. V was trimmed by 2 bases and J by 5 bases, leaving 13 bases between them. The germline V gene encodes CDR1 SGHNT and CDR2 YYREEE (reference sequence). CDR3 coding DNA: TGTGCCAGCAGCTTACGGGAGAAATCAACCGGGGAGCTGTTTTTT. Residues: CASSLREKSTGELFF.

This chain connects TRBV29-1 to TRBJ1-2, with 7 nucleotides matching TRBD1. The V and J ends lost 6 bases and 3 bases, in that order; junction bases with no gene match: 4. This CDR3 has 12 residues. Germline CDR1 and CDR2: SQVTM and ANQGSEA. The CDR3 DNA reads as TGCAGCGTAGCAGGGACAGACTATGGCTACACCTTC. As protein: CSVAGTDYGYTF.

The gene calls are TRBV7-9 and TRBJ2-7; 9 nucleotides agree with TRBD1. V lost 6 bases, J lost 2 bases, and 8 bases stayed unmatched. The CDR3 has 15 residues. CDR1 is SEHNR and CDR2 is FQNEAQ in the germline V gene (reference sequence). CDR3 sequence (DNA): TGTGCCAGCAGTAAACCGGGACAGGGAACCTACGAGCAGTACTTC. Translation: CASSKPGQGTYEQYF.

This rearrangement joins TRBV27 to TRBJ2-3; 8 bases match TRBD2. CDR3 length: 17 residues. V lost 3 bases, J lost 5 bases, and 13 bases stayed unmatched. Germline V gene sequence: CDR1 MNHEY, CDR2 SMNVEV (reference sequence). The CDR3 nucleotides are TGTGCCAGCAGTTTGTACCGGGAGGGCCGTGATAGAGATACGCAGTATTTT. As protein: CASSLYREGRDRDTQYF.

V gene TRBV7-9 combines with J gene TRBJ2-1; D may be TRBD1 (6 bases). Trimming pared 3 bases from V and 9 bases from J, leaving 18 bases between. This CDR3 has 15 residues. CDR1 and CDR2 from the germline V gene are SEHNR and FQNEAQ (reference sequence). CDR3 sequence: CASSFPADRRSEQFF. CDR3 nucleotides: TGTGCCAGCAGCTTCCCCGCCGACAGGCGGAGTGAGCAGTTCTTC.

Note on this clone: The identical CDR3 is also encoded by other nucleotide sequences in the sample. The CDR3 region has the DNA TGCGCCAGCAGCCAAGATCAGGAAGAGACCCAGTACTTC. The encoded protein is CASSQDQEETQYF. The V and J genes are TRBV4-1 and TRBJ2-5; no firm D call. V was shortened by 0 bases and J by 3 bases, with 5 bases between the two germline ends. Looked up from germline, CDR1 is MGHRA and CDR2 is YSYEKL. The length of the CDR3 is 13 residues.

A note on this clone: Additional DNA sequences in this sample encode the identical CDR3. The CDR3: CASSLGSSYNEQFF. CDR3 DNA sequence: TGTGCCAGCAGCCTCGGGAGCTCCTACAATGAGCAGTTCTTC. The V and J genes are TRBV7-9 and TRBJ2-1, with D perhaps matching TRBD2 (6 bases). This CDR3 has 14 residues. Germline CDR1 and CDR2: SEHNR and FQNEAQ (reference sequence). V gave up 5 bases and J gave up 0 bases, with 8 bases separating them.

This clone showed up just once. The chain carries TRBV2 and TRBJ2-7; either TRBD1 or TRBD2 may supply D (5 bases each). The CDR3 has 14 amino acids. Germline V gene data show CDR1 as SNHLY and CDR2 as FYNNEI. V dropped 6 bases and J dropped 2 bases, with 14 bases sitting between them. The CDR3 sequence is CASRGGTHTYEQYF. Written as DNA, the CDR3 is TGTGCCAGCAGGGGTGGGACGCATACCTACGAGCAGTACTTC.

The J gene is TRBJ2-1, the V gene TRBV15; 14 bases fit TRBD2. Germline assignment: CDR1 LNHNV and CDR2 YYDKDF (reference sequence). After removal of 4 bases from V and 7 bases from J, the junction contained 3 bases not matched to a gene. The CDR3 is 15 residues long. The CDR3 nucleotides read TGTGCCACCAGCACCGGGACTAGCGGGAGAAATGAGCAGTTCTTC. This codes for CATSTGTSGRNEQFF.

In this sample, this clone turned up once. As DNA, the CDR3 is TGTGCCACCAGCAGAGGAGGGGGCCATACAGATACGCAGTATTTT. Amino acid sequence: CATSRGGGHTDTQYF. This chain uses TRBV15 with TRBJ2-3, with 7 nucleotides matching TRBD1. The germline V gene has CDR1 LNHNV and CDR2 YYDKDF (reference sequence). The ends lost 1 base at V and 3 bases at J; junction bases unmatched: 4. This CDR3 has 15 residues.

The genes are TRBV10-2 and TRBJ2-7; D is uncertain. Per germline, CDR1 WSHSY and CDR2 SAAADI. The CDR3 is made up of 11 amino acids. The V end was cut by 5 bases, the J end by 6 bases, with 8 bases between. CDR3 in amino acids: CASSPPGEQYF. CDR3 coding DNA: TGCGCCAGCAGTCCTCCGGGCGAGCAGTACTTC.

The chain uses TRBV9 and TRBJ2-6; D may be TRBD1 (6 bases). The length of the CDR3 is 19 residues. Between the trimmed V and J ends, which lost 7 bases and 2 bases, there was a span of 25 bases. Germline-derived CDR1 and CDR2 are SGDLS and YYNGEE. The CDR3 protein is CASGDKQSQEVTGANVLTF. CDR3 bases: TGTGCCAGCGGGGACAAACAATCCCAGGAGGTCACTGGGGCCAACGTCCTGACTTTC.

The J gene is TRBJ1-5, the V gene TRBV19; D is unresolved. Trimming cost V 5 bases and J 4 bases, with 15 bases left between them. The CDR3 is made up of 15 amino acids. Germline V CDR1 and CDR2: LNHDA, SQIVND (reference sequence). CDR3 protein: CASSVTLRSNQPQHF. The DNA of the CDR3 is TGTGCCAGTAGTGTAACCCTAAGGTCGAATCAGCCCCAGCATTTT.

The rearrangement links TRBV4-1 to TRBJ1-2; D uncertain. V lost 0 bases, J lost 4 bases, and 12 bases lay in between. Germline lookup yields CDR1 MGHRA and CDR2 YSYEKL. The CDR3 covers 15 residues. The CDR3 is CASSQDPQSIYGYTF. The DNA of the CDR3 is TGCGCCAGCAGCCAAGATCCCCAGTCAATCTATGGCTACACCTTC.

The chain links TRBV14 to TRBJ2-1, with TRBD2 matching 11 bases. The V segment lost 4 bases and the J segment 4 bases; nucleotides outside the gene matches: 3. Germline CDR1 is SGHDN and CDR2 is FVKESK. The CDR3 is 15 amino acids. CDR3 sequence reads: CASSLGLAGYNEQFF. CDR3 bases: TGTGCCAGCAGCCTAGGACTAGCGGGTTACAATGAGCAGTTCTTC.

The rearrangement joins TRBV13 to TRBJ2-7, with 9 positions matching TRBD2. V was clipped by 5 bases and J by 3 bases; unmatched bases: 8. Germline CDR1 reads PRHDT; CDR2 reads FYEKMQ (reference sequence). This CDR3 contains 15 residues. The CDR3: CASSPPSTSGYEQYF. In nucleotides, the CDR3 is TGTGCCAGCAGCCCACCCTCGACTAGCGGCTACGAGCAGTACTTC. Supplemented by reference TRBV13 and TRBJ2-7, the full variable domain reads AAGVIQSPRHLIKEKRETATLKCYPIPRHDTVYWYQQGPGQDPQFLISFYEKMQSDKGSIPDRFSAQQFSDYHSELNMSSLELGDSALYFCASSPPSTSGYEQYFGPGTRLTVT.

The CDR3 coding sequence is TGTGCCAGCAGCCCCTGGGGGGATTCACCCCTCCACTTT. This sequence encodes CASSPWGDSPLHF. This chain joins TRBV28 and TRBJ1-6; a possible D gene is TRBD1 (5 bases). V was shortened by 6 bases and J by 8 bases, with 11 bases between the two germline ends. Germline-derived CDR1 and CDR2 are MDHEN and SYDVKM. This CDR3 has 13 amino acids.

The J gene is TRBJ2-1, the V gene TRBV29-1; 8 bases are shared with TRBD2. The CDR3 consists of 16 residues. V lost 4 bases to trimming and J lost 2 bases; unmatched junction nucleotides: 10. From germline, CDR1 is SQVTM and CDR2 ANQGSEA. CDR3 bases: TGCAGCGTTGTCTCAGCGGGAGAAGTCGCCTACAATGAGCAGTTCTTC. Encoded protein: CSVVSAGEVAYNEQFF.

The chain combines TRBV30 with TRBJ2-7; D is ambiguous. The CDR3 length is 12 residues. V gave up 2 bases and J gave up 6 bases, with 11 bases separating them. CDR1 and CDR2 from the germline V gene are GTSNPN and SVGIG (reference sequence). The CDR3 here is CAWSSQDSEQYF. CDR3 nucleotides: TGTGCCTGGAGTTCTCAGGATAGCGAGCAGTACTTC.

The CDR3 bases are TGTGCCAGCTACAGGGGTAACACTGAAGCTTTCTTT. Translating gives CASYRGNTEAFF. The V call is TRBV27, the J call TRBJ1-1; 7 nucleotides agree with TRBD1. Germline V CDR1 and CDR2: MNHEY, SMNVEV (reference sequence). With V trimmed by 8 bases and J by 2 bases, 2 bases remained unmatched. The CDR3 loop spans 12 amino acids.

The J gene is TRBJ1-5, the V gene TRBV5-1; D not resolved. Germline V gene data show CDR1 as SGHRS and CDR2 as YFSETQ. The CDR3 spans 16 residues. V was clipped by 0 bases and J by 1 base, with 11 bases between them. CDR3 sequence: CASSLDRGGSNQPQHF. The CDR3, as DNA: TGCGCCAGCAGCTTGGATCGGGGAGGAAGCAATCAGCCCCAGCATTTT.

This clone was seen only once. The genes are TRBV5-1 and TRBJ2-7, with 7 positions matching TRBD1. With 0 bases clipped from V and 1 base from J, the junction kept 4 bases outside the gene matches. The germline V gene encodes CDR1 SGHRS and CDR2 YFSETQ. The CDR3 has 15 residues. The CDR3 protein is CASSLATGTSYEQYF. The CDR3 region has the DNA TGCGCCAGCAGCTTGGCGACAGGGACGTCCTACGAGCAGTACTTC.

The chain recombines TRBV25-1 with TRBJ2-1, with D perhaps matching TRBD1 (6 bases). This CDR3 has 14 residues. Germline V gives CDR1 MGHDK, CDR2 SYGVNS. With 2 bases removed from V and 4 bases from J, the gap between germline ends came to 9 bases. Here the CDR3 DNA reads TGTGCCAGCAGTGAAGCAGGGGCTTACAATGAGCAGTTCTTC. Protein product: CASSEAGAYNEQFF.

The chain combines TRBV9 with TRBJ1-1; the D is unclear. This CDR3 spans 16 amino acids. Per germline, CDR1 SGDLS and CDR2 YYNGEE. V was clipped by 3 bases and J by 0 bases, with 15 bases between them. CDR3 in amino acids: CASSDQPLGMNTEAFF. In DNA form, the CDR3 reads TGTGCCAGCAGCGACCAACCCTTGGGGATGAACACTGAAGCTTTCTTT.

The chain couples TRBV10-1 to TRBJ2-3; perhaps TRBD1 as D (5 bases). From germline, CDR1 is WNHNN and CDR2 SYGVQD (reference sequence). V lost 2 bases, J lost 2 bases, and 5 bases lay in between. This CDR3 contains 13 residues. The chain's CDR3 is CASSEGATDTQYF. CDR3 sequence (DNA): TGCGCCAGCAGTGAGGGGGCCACAGATACGCAGTATTTT.